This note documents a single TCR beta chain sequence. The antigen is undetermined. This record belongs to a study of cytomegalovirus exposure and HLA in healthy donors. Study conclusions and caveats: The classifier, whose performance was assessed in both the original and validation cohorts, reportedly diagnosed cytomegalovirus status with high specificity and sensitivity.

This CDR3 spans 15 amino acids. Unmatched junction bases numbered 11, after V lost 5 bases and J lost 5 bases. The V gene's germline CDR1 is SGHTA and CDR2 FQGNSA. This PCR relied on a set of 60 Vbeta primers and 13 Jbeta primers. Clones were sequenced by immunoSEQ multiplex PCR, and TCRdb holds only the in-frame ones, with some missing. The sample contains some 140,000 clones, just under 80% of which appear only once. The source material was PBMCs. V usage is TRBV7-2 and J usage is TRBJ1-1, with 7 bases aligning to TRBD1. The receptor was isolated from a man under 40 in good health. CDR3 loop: CASSAATGVGTEAFF. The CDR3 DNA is TGTGCCAGCAGCGCTGCCACAGGGGTCGGAACTGAAGCTTTCTTT.